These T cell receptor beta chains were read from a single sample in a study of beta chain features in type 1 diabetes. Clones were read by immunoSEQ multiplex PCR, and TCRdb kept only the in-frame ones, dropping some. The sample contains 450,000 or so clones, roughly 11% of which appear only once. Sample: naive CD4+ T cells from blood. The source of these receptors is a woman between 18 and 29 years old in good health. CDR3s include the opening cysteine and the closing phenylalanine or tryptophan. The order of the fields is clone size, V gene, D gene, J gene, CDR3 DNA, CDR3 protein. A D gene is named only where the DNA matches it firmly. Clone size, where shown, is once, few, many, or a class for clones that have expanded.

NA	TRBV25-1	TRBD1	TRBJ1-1	TGTGCCAGCAGTTATCGGGCAGGGGGCCCGAACACTGAAGCTTTCTTT	CASSYRAGGPNTEAFF
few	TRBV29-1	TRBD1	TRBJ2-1	TGCAGCGTAGTTACACAGGGGGCCCTTTACAATGAGCAGTTCTTC	CSVVTQGALYNEQFF
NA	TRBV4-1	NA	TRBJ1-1	TGCGCCAGCAGCCAATGGACCCTTCGATACACTGAAGCTTTCTTT	CASSQWTLRYTEAFF
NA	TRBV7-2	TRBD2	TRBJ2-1	TGTGCCAGCAGCTTAGTGGCGGGAGGCTCCTACAATGAGCAGTTCTTC	CASSLVAGGSYNEQFF
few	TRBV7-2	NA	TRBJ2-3	TGTGCCAGCAGCTTACTCCAGGGTGTAGATACGCAGTATTTT	CASSLLQGVDTQYF
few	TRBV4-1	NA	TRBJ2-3	TGCGCCAGCAGCCAAGAAGGGGGTCCGAACACAGATACGCAGTATTTT	CASSQEGGPNTDTQYF
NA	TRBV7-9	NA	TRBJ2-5	TGTGCCAGCAGCTTACACTTCCAAGAGACCCAGTACTTC	CASSLHFQETQYF
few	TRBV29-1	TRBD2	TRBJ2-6	TGCAGCGTCCGGGGGGGCTCTGGGGCCAACGTCCTGACTTTC	CSVRGGSGANVLTF
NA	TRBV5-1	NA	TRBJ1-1	TGCGCCAGCAGCTTGGTGGGGGACACTGAAGCTTTCTTT	CASSLVGDTEAFF
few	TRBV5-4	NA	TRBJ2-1	TGTGCCAGCAGCGCCCGGGATGGTCCTAAGTTCTTC	CASSARDGPKFF
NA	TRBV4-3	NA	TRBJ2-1	TGCGCCAGCAGCCACTCCACAGGTTACAATGAGCAGTTCTTC	CASSHSTGYNEQFF
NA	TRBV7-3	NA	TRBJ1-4	TGTGCCAGCAGCACGGGACGCAATGAAAAACTGTTTTTT	CASSTGRNEKLFF
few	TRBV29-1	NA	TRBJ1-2	TGCAGCGTTGAAGAGGGGAACTATGGCTACACCTTC	CSVEEGNYGYTF
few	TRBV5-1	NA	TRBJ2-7	TGCGCCAGCAGCTTGAAGCACAACTACGAGCAGTACTTC	CASSLKHNYEQYF
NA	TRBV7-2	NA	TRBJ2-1	TGTGCCAGCAGCTTACAGGGCACTCCGGGGTACAATGAGCAGTTCTTC	CASSLQGTPGYNEQFF
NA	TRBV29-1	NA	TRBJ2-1	TGCAGCGTTGAAGATCCAATGGGGGTCTCCTACAATGAGCAGTTCTTC	CSVEDPMGVSYNEQFF
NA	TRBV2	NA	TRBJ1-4	TGTGCCAGCAGTTCTGACAGATCTAATGAAAAACTGTTTTTT	CASSSDRSNEKLFF
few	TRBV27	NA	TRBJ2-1	TGTGCCAGCAGTTTGAGGGGTGCTGGCTCCTACAATGAGCAGTTCTTC	CASSLRGAGSYNEQFF
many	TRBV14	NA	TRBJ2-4	TGTGCCAGCAGCCGGAAGCTAGCCAAAAACATTCAGTACTTC	CASSRKLAKNIQYF
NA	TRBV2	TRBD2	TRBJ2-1	TGTGCCAGCAGCCGACTAGCGGGAGGAGGAGGTGAGCAGTTCTTC	CASSRLAGGGGEQFF
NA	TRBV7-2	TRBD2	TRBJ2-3	TGTGCCAGCAGCTTTAGCGGGACAAGCACAGATACGCAGTATTTT	CASSFSGTSTDTQYF
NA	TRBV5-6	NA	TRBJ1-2	TGTGCCAGCAGCCGATTGACAATTAACTATGGCTACACCTTC	CASSRLTINYGYTF
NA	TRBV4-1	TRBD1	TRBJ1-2	TGCGCCAGCAGCCAATTTGCCAGCGGACAGGGGAACTATGGCTACACCTTC	CASSQFASGQGNYGYTF
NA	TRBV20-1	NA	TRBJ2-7	TGCAGTGCTAGAGAGAACTACGAGCAGTACTTC	CSARENYEQYF
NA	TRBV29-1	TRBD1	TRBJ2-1	TGCAGCGTTGACAGGACAGGGTTCCGTAGCAATGAGCAGTTCTTC	CSVDRTGFRSNEQFF
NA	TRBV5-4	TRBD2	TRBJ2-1	TGTGCCAGCAGCGAGCCGCGCCAGCGGGGGGGCAGTGAGCAGTTCTTC	CASSEPRQRGGSEQFF
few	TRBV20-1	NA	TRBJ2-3	TGCAGTGCTCCCCACAGAGATACGCAGTATTTT	CSAPHRDTQYF
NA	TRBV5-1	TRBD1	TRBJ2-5	TGCGCCAGCAGCGCCGGGACAGTACAAGAGACCCAGTACTTC	CASSAGTVQETQYF
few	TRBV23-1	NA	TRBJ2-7	TGCGCCAGCAGTCAATCGGGGATAGGCTACGAGCAGTACTTC	CASSQSGIGYEQYF
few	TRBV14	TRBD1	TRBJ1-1	TGTGCCACCAAGTACCAGGGGGTTGTCACTGAAGCTTTCTTT	CATKYQGVVTEAFF
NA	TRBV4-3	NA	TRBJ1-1	TGCGCCAGCAGCTCACAGGGAAGTGGGACTGAAGCTTTCTTT	CASSSQGSGTEAFF
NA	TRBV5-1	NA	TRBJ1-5	TGCGCCAGCAGCTTGGCTGGCGGGAATCAGCCCCAGCATTTT	CASSLAGGNQPQHF
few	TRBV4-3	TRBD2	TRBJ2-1	TGCGCCAGCAGCCCCACCTTGGGAATAGCGGGCCCCTACAATGAGCAGTTCTTC	CASSPTLGIAGPYNEQFF
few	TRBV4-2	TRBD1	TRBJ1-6	TGTGCCAGCAGCCAAGATATTAGGACAGGAGGTAATTCACCCCTCCACTTT	CASSQDIRTGGNSPLHF
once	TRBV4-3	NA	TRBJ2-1	TGCGCCAGCAGCCCGGGAGACCAGCGAAATGAGCAGTTCTTC	CASSPGDQRNEQFF
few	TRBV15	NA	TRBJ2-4	TGTGCCACCAGCAGCACGGGGCCCCAAAACATTCAGTACTTC	CATSSTGPQNIQYF
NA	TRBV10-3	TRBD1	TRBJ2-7	TGTGCCATCAGTATGGACAGGTCCTACGAGCAGTACTTC	CAISMDRSYEQYF
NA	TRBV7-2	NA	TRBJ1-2	TGTGCCAGCAGCCCTCCCCAGGACTATGGCTACACCTTC	CASSPPQDYGYTF
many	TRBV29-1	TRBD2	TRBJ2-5	TGCAGCGTGCATAGCGGGAGGGCCGGTGAGACCCAGTACTTC	CSVHSGRAGETQYF
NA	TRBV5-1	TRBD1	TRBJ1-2	TGCGCCAGCAGCACCCAGGGGGGCTATGGCTACACCTTC	CASSTQGGYGYTF
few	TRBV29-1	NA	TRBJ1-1	TGCAGCGTTGGTGGTGGGGGAGCTTTCTTT	CSVGGGGAFF
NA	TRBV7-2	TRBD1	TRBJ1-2	TGTGCCAGCAGCTCACCCAGACAGGGGTATGGCTACACCTTC	CASSSPRQGYGYTF
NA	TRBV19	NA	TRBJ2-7	TGTGCCAGTAGCAGGGGTATAGGCCCCTACGAGCAGTACTTC	CASSRGIGPYEQYF
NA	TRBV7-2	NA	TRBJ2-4	TGTGCCAGCAGCTCCGACCCCCCCCAGATAGCCAAAAACATTCAGTACTTC	CASSSDPPQIAKNIQYF
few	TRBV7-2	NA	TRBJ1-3	TGTGCCAGCAGCTTGAGGGGCTCTGGAAACACCATATATTTT	CASSLRGSGNTIYF
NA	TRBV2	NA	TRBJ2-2	TGTGCCAGCAGTGGGGACACCGGGGAGCTGTTTTTT	CASSGDTGELFF
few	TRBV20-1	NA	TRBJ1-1	TGCAGTGCGTCAACCGGGACTGAAGCTTTCTTT	CSASTGTEAFF
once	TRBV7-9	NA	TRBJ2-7	TGTGCCAGCAGCTTAGTAGGCAGGGGAGGCGAGCAGTACTTC	CASSLVGRGGEQYF
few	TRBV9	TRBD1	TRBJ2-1	TGTGCCAGCAGCGTAGGACAGGGGTCCTACAATGAGCAGTTCTTC	CASSVGQGSYNEQFF
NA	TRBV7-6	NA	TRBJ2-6	TGTGCCAGCAGCTTACCTGTCAGCTCTGGGGCCAACGTCCTGACTTTC	CASSLPVSSGANVLTF
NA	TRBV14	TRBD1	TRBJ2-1	TGTGCCAGCAGCCAATTACGCCGGGACAGACAATACAATGAGCAGTTCTTC	CASSQLRRDRQYNEQFF
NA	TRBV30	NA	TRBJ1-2	TGTGCCTGGAGTGCAAACTATGGCTACACCTTC	CAWSANYGYTF
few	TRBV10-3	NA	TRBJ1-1	TGTGCCATCAGTGATCACACTGAAGCTTTCTTT	CAISDHTEAFF
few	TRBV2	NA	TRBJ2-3	TGTGCCAGCAATCTGCTCAGGGCCCGGGTGGGCACAGATACGCAGTATTTT	CASNLLRARVGTDTQYF
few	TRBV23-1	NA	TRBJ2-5	TGCGCCAGCAGTCAAGCGGGACAAGAGACCCAGTACTTC	CASSQAGQETQYF
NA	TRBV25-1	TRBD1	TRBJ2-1	TGTGCCAGCAGTGCCCGGGACAGGGTCGATCATGAGCAGTTCTTC	CASSARDRVDHEQFF
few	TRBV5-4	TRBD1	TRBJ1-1	TGTGCCAGCAGCTCGAGACAGGGGCGAACTGAAGCTTTCTTT	CASSSRQGRTEAFF